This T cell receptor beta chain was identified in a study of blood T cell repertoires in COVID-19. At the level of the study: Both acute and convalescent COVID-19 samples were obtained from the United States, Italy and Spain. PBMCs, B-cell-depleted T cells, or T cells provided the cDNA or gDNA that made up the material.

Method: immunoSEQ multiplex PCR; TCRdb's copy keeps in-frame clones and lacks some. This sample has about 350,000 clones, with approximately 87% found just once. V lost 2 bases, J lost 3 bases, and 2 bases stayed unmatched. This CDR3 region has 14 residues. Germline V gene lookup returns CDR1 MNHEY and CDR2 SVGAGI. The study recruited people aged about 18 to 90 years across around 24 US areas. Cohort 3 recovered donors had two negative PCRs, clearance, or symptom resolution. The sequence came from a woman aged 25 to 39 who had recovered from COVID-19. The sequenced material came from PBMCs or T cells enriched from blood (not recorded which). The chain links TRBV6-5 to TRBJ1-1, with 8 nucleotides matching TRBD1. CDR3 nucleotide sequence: TGTGCCAGCAGTTACCTCAGGGGGCACACTGAAGCTTTCTTT. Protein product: CASSYLRGHTEAFF.